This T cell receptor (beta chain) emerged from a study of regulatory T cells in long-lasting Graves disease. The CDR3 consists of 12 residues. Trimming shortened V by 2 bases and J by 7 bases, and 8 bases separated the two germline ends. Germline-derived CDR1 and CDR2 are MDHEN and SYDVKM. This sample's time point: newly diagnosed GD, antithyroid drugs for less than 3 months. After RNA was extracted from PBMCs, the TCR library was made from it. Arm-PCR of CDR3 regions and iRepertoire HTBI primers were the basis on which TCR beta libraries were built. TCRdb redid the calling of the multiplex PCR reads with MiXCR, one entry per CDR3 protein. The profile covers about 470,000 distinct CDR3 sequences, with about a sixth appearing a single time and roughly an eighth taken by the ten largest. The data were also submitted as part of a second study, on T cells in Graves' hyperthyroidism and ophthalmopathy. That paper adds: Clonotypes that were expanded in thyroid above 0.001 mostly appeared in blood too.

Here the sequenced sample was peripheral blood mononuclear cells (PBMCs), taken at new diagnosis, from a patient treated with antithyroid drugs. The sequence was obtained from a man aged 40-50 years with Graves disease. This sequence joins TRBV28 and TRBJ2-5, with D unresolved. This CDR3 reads CASSLGVVTQYF. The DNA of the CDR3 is TGTGCCAGCAGTTTAGGTGTTGTGACCCAGTACTTC.